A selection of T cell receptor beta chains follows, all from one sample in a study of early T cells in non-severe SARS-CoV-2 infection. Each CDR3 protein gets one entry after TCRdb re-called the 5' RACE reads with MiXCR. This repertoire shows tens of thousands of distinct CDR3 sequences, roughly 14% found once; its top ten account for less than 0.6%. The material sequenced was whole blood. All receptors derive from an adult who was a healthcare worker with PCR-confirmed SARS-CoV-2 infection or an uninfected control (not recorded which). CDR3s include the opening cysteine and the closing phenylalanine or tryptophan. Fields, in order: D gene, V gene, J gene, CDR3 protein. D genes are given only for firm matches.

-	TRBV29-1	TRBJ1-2	CSAVQENYGYTF
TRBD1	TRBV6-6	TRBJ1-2	CASSYSQGATYGYTF
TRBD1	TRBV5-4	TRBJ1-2	CASGGTAANYGYTF
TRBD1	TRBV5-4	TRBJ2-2	CASSPPGQGVGELFF
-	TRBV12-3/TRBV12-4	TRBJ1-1	CASSLLGGSDEAFF
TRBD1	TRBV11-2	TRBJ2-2	CASSAWTGIANTGELFF
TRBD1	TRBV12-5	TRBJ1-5	CASGGGQGEWQSNQPQHF
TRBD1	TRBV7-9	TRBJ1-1	CASSFDRGGEAFF
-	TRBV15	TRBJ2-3	CATSSRISGASDTQYF
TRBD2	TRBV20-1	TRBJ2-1	CSASPASGGSYEQFF
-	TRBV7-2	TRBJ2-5	CASSLFGGRETQYF
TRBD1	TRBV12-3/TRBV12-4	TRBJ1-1	CASSSPGQRNTEAFF
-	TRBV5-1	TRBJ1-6	CASSQRAGNSPLHF
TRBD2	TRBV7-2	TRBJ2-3	CASRGLAGGRDTQYF
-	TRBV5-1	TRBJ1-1	CASSPTGRDTEAFF
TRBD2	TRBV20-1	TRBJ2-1	CSASNLAVSYNEQFF
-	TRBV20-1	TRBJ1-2	CSARDQGRNYGYTF
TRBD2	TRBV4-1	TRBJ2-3	CASSQTWSGGADTQYF
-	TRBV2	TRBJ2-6	CASSAGANVLTF
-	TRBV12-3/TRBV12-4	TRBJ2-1	CASSSRTASSYNEQFF
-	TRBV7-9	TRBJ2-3	CASSWIFGNTQYF
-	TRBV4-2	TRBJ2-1	CASSPKSRVFYNEQFF
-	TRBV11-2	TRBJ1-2	CASSFTEGNGYTF
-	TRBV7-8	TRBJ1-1	CASSWKSGEAFF
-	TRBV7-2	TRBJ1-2	CASSLVIRGARYGYTF
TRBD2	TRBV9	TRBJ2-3	CASSGGLAGTDTQYF
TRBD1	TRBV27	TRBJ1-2	CASSRSQGANGYTF
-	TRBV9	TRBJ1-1	CASSIVGESTEAFF
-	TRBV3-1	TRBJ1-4	CASRPTGGTNEKLFF
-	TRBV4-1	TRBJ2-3	CASSQESEQASTDTQYF
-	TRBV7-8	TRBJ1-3	CASSSSRRIENLWSGNTIYF
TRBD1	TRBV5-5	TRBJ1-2	CASSLLAGGNGYTF
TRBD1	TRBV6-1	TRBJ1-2	CASRGTEVNYGYTF
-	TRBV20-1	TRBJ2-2	CSASKDSNGVGELFF
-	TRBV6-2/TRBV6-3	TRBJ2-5	CASKDSGTGETQYF
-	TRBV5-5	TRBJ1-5	CASSENTGGSNQPQHF
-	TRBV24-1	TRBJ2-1	CATLAIGVGASLWGKQFF
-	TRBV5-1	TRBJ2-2	CASSLAWTDTGELFF
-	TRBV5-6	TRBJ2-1	CASSPGTAYNEQFF
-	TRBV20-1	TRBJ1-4	CSARPGARGNEKLFF
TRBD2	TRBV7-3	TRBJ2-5	CASSQGTSGTQAETQYF
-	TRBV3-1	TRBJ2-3	CASSPHFADTADTQYF
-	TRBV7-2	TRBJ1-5	CASSLMGSNQPQHF
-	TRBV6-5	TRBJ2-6	CASGPWAGANVLTF
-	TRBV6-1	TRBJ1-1	CASSVRGRTEAFF
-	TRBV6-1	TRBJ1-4	CASSGHTNEKLFF
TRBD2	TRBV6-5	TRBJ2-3	CASSFTSGGASTDTQYF
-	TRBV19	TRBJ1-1	CASSPKGQGSTEAFF
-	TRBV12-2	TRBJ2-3	CASRFEEGEGTDTQYF
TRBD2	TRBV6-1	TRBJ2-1	CASIRGGNHIYEQFF
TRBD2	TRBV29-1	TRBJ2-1	CSVDNRGVSYNEQFF
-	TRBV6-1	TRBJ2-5	CASRPSHRETQYF
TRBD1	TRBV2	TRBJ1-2	CASRTDRERRYTF
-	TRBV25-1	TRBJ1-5	CASSVGSQPQHF
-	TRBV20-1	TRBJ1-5	CSGRTSQNQPLHF
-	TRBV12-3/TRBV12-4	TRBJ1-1	CASSLGGRVNTEAFF
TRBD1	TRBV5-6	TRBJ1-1	CASSLAWTGGENTEAFF
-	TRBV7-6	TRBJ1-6	CASSLMRIGESPLHF
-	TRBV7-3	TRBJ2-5	CASSQQGGVQETQYF